The text below deals with one TCR beta chain. The CDR3 loop spans 13 amino acids. V dropped 1 base and J dropped 3 bases, with 6 bases sitting between them. Germline V gene data show CDR1 as SGHNT and CDR2 as YYREEE (reference sequence). This sample was included in a study of blood T cell repertoires in COVID-19. Profiled with immunoSEQ multiplex PCR; TCRdb holds only in-frame clones, not every one. The data show approximately 210,000 clones, just under 85% seen once. Material for sequencing was peripheral blood. The chain links TRBV5-4 to TRBJ2-3; no definite D call. This receptor was identified in a woman aged 70-85 years with active or convalescent COVID-19. CDR3 nucleotides: TGTGCCAGCAGCTTGATCGGGACAGATACGCAGTATTTT. Its translation: CASSLIGTDTQYF.